Detailed here is one T cell receptor beta chain. Cycle 7 day 1, cycle 4 day 1, and baseline were the timepoints at which blood was sampled. These data originate in a study of OX40 agonist ivuxolimab in advanced cancers. For the study at large: Patients received ivuxolimab, an agonistic anti-OX40 (CD134) antibody.

Germline V gives CDR1 KGHSH, CDR2 LQKENI. Trimming took off 8 bases at V and 3 bases at J, with 10 bases between the two ends. CDR3 length: 13 amino acids. Clones were sequenced by immunoSEQ multiplex PCR, and TCRdb holds only the in-frame ones, with some missing. The sample has over 40,000 clones; roughly nine tenths are singletons. J is TRBJ1-4 and V is TRBV18; D gene unclear. Sample: CD4+ or CD8+ T cells sorted from blood, taken in a trial of the OX40 agonist ivuxolimab. The TCR sequence derives from an adult with an advanced solid tumor such as melanoma, head and neck, liver or kidney cancer. The chain's CDR3 is CASAIKANEKLFF. The DNA for the CDR3 is TGTGCCAGCGCCATAAAGGCTAATGAAAAACTGTTTTTT.